Below are 20 T cell receptor beta chains sequenced from a single sample in a study of beta chain features in type 1 diabetes. Study-level points and caveats: Type 1 diabetes patients had TCRB CDR3s that were shorter (moderately but significantly so) in all four CD4+ subsets.

The isolated RNA, all of it, was reverse transcribed, so expressed TCRB transcripts were what got sequenced. Assay: immunoSEQ multiplex PCR; the TCRdb copy retains only in-frame clones and omits some. The sample lists more than 550,000 clones; over 12% were seen once. Their cognate antigens are unknown. Sequencing input: naive CD4+ T cells from blood. Receptors were obtained from a man between 18 and 35 years old with type 1 diabetes.

This chain joins TRBV7-2 and TRBJ1-5; no clear D gene. The CDR3 is 12 residues long. The ends were cut back, 5 bases at V and 6 bases at J, with 8 bases in the middle. Germline V lookup: CDR1 SGHTA, CDR2 FQGNSA. CDR3 amino acids: CASSVGSQPQHF. The CDR3 region has the DNA TGTGCCAGCAGCGTAGGGAGTCAGCCCCAGCATTTT.

The rearrangement uses TRBV5-1 and TRBJ2-5; possible D gene TRBD1, 5 bases. CDR3 length: 14 amino acids. The V gene lost 4 bases and the J gene lost 1 base, with 11 bases spanning the gap. From germline, CDR1 is SGHRS and CDR2 YFSETQ. CDR3 region: CASSPGHSQETQYF. In DNA, the CDR3 is TGCGCCAGCAGCCCCGGACATTCCCAAGAGACCCAGTACTTC.

This clone has just one count. This chain uses TRBV30 with TRBJ1-1; D unresolved. Trimming removed 4 bases from V and 8 bases from J, with 14 bases in between. From germline, CDR1 is GTSNPN and CDR2 SVGIG (reference sequence). The length of the CDR3 is 12 residues. CDR3: CAWMPRVSEAFF. The CDR3 DNA follows: TGTGCCTGGATGCCCCGGGTCTCCGAAGCTTTCTTT.

V usage is TRBV27 and J usage is TRBJ1-4; TRBD1 might be the D (6 bases). This CDR3 spans 14 amino acids. Germline CDR1 MNHEY, CDR2 SMNVEV (reference sequence). V was pared by 5 bases and J by 6 bases, with 13 bases between. The CDR3 is CASSPQGLDEKLFF. The DNA of the CDR3 is TGTGCCAGCAGTCCACAGGGTTTGGATGAAAAACTGTTTTTT.

This clone was detected a few times. The rearrangement joins TRBV11-2 to TRBJ2-1; 11 positions match TRBD2. V lost 0 bases, J lost 8 bases, and 3 bases stayed unmatched. This CDR3 has 15 amino acids. The germline gives CDR1 SGHAT, CDR2 FQNNGV. The CDR3 here is CASSLETSGIHEQFF. The CDR3 region has the DNA TGTGCCAGCAGCTTAGAGACTAGCGGGATTCATGAGCAGTTCTTC.

This clone was seen only a few times. V and J are TRBV29-1 and TRBJ1-1; TRBD1 is a possible D gene (5 bases). Germline V lookup: CDR1 SQVTM, CDR2 ANQGSEA. V was clipped by 4 bases and J by 1 base, with 13 bases between them. CDR3 length equals 14 residues. The CDR3 DNA is TGCAGCGTTGGGGGACTTCGATCGAACACTGAAGCTTTCTTT. This encodes CSVGGLRSNTEAFF.

As regards this clone: Different DNA sequences within this sample yield the same CDR3. The chain employs TRBV18 and TRBJ2-5; the D gene could be TRBD1 or TRBD2 (5 bases each). The V end was cut by 3 bases, the J end by 2 bases, with 7 bases between. CDR1 KGHSH and CDR2 LQKENI come from the germline V gene. The CDR3 length is 13 residues. CDR3 protein: CASSPRGQETQYF. In nucleotides, the CDR3 is TGTGCCAGCTCACCGAGGGGACAAGAGACCCAGTACTTC.

V is TRBV2 and J is TRBJ1-5; D is undetermined. Germline V gene data show CDR1 as SNHLY and CDR2 as FYNNEI. The CDR3 is 12 amino acids. V lost 5 bases, J lost 3 bases, and 5 bases lay in between. The CDR3 coding sequence is TGTGCCAGCAGTTCTCCCAATCAGCCCCAGCATTTT. Translated, it gives CASSSPNQPQHF.

The chain couples TRBV30 to TRBJ2-5; 7 bases line up with TRBD2. The germline V gene has CDR1 GTSNPN and CDR2 SVGIG (reference sequence). The trim removed 3 bases at V and 4 bases at J, leaving 5 bases unmatched. CDR3 length: 13 residues. CDR3 loop: CAWSSGLRETQYF. In nucleotides, the CDR3 is TGTGCCTGGAGCTCGGGACTACGAGAGACCCAGTACTTC.

The chain recombines TRBV7-3 with TRBJ2-2; 8 bases line up with TRBD1. CDR1 SGHTA and CDR2 FQGTGA come from the germline V gene. There are 15 residues in the CDR3. Trimming took 5 bases from V and 3 from J; bases not matched to a gene: 5. The CDR3 is CASSQGQGYTGELFF. CDR3 nucleotides: TGTGCCAGCAGCCAAGGACAGGGATACACCGGGGAGCTGTTTTTT.

This clone was seen a handful of times. The chain joins TRBV7-3 to TRBJ1-1; D is uncertain. V was clipped by 5 bases and J by 1 base, with 14 bases between them. Germline assignment: CDR1 SGHTA and CDR2 FQGTGA. CDR3 length: 15 residues. CDR3 DNA sequence: TGTGCCAGCAGCAAAACGGGCAATCGGAACACTGAAGCTTTCTTT. Its protein product is CASSKTGNRNTEAFF.

This chain connects TRBV7-9 to TRBJ2-1; tentative D call: TRBD2 (5 bases). The V and J ends lost 3 bases and 2 bases respectively, with 17 bases between them. CDR3 length: 17 amino acids. CDR1 and CDR2 (germline): SEHNR, FQNEAQ (reference sequence). The CDR3 DNA reads as TGTGCCAGCAGCTTCCCGAGGGCGAACCCTACCTACAATGAGCAGTTCTTC. It yields the protein CASSFPRANPTYNEQFF. The whole variable domain, filled in from reference TRBV7-9 and TRBJ2-1, reads DTGVSQNPRHKITKRGQNVTFRCDPISEHNRLYWYRQTLGQGPEFLTYFQNEAQLEKSRLLSDRFSAERPKGSFSTLEIQRTEQGDSAMYLCASSFPRANPTYNEQFFGPGTRLTVL.

This chain links TRBV28 with TRBJ2-3; 9 bases are shared with TRBD1. The CDR3 consists of 18 residues. Germline CDR1 reads MDHEN; CDR2 reads SYDVKM. After removal of 1 base from V and 1 base from J, the junction contained 9 bases not matched to a gene. CDR3 DNA: TGTGCCAGCAGTTTATCCACCACAGGGGGCGTGGGCACAGATACGCAGTATTTT. It is translated as CASSLSTTGGVGTDTQYF.

This clone was observed a single time. The chain combines TRBV28 with TRBJ2-6, with D unresolved. V was pared by 5 bases and J by 0 bases, with 14 bases between. Germline CDR1 is MDHEN and CDR2 is SYDVKM. This CDR3 region has 17 residues. CDR3 protein: CASSVPVPDSGANVLTF. CDR3 nucleotide sequence: TGTGCCAGCAGTGTCCCGGTTCCAGACTCTGGGGCCAACGTCCTGACTTTC.

This clone appeared a few times. This chain joins TRBV7-2 and TRBJ2-5; TRBD2 agrees at 8 bases. This CDR3 spans 16 amino acids. V dropped 5 bases and J dropped 5; count of bases not matched to a gene: 13. Germline CDR1 SGHTA, CDR2 FQGNSA. The CDR3 DNA sequence: TGTGCCAGCAGCCCCTCCTCCGGCCCGGGGGGGGAGACCCAGTACTTC. Protein product: CASSPSSGPGGETQYF.

This clone was seen more than once but under ten times. This rearrangement joins TRBV6-6 to TRBJ2-7, with D perhaps TRBD2 (6 bases). Trimming stripped 10 bases from V and 4 bases from J, with 8 bases between. Germline V gives CDR1 MNHNY, CDR2 SVGAGI (reference sequence). The CDR3 is 10 amino acids. CDR3 in DNA: TGTGCCACGGGGACTTACGAGCAGTACTTC. It yields the protein CATGTYEQYF.

This clone was counted between two and nine times. The V gene is TRBV19, the J gene TRBJ2-4, with 7 bases fitting TRBD1. Germline loops: CDR1 LNHDA, CDR2 SQIVND (reference sequence). Losses at the gene ends were 3 bases for V and 0 bases for J; bases not matched to a gene: 8. The CDR3 is 17 residues long. The CDR3 coding sequence is TGTGCCAGTAGTATCACGGACAGGCGAGCAGCCAAAAACATTCAGTACTTC. Amino acids: CASSITDRRAAKNIQYF. The entire variable domain, with the rest obtained from reference TRBV19 and TRBJ2-4, is as follows: DGGITQSPKYLFRKEGQNVTLSCEQNLNHDAMYWYRQDPGQGLRLIYYSQIVNDFQKGDIAEGYSVSREKKESFPLTVTSAQKNPTAFYLCASSITDRRAAKNIQYFGAGTRLSVL.

This clone was seen a few times. This chain links TRBV4-2 with TRBJ1-2, with D unresolved. V shed 4 bases and J shed 8 bases, with 20 bases lying between them. The CDR3 has 15 amino acids. Germline V gene lookup returns CDR1 LGHNA and CDR2 YNFKEQ. CDR3 loop: CASSLTVIIGRGYTF. CDR3 bases: TGTGCCAGCAGCCTTACAGTCATCATCGGGCGAGGCTACACCTTC.

A few counts support this clone. The rearrangement joins TRBV4-2 to TRBJ1-5, with TRBD1 as a possible D gene (5 bases). The CDR3 consists of 12 residues. In germline, CDR1 is LGHNA, CDR2 YNFKEQ. V dropped 0 bases and J dropped 11 bases, with 8 bases sitting between them. The CDR3 is CASSQDRGAQHF. DNA for the CDR3: TGTGCCAGCAGCCAAGATAGGGGAGCCCAGCATTTT.

This clone has a handful of counts. The rearrangement uses TRBV10-3 and TRBJ1-3; D unresolved. The ends were cut back, 4 bases at V and 1 base at J, with 2 bases in the middle. From germline, CDR1 is ENHRY and CDR2 SYGVKD. CDR3 size: 12 residues. The chain's CDR3 is CAISGSGNTIYF. The CDR3 region has the DNA TGTGCCATCAGTGGATCTGGAAACACCATATATTTT.